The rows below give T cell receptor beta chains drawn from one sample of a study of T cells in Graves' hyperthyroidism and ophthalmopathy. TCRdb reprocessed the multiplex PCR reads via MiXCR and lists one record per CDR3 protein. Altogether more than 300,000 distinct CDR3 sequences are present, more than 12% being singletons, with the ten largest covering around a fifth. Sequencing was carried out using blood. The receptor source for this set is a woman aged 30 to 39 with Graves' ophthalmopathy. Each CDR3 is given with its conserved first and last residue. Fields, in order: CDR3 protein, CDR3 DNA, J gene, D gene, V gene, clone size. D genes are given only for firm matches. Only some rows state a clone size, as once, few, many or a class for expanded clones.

CDR3 protein: CSAEGQADYGYTF
CDR3 DNA: TGCAGTGCTGAGGGACAGGCTGACTATGGCTACACCTTC
J gene: TRBJ1-2
D gene: TRBD1
V gene: TRBV20-1
clone size: many

CDR3 protein: CASSLPNPSGRNNEQFF
CDR3 DNA: TGTGCCAGCAGCTTACCGAACCCTAGCGGCAGAAACAATGAGCAGTTCTTC
J gene: TRBJ2-1
D gene: TRBD2
V gene: TRBV11-2
clone size: many

CDR3 protein: CASSSLGGPVHTQYF
CDR3 DNA: TGTGCCAGCAGCTCCTTGGGGGGGCCGGTACATACGCAGTATTTT
J gene: TRBJ2-3
D gene: -
V gene: TRBV7-3
clone size: few

CDR3 protein: CASSVATRGKGGETQYF
CDR3 DNA: TGTGCCAGCAGCGTAGCTACTCGTGGAAAGGGAGGGGAGACCCAGTACTTC
J gene: TRBJ2-5
D gene: TRBD2
V gene: TRBV9
clone size: few

CDR3 protein: CATSDPRPPFAQFF
CDR3 DNA: TGTGCCACCAGTGATCCCCGACCCCCCTTTGCGCAGTTCTTC
J gene: TRBJ2-1
D gene: -
V gene: TRBV24-1
clone size: few

CDR3 protein: CASSQEVKTSDTQYF
CDR3 DNA: TGTGCCAGCAGCCAAGAGGTGAAGACTTCGGATACGCAGTATTTT
J gene: TRBJ2-3
D gene: -
V gene: TRBV4-2
clone size: few

CDR3 protein: CASSQGQRDLTDTQYF
CDR3 DNA: TGCGCCAGCAGCCAGGGACAGCGTGACCTCACAGATACGCAGTATTTT
J gene: TRBJ2-3
D gene: TRBD1
V gene: TRBV5-1
clone size: many

CDR3 protein: CASSAYRGSSYEQYF
CDR3 DNA: TGTGCCAGCAGCGCCTACAGGGGTAGCTCCTACGAGCAGTACTTC
J gene: TRBJ2-7
D gene: TRBD1
V gene: TRBV7-8
clone size: many

CDR3 protein: CSARGPLGLAAGANEQFF
CDR3 DNA: TGCAGTGCTAGAGGACCCTTAGGCCTAGCGGCGGGGGCTAATGAGCAGTTCTTC
J gene: TRBJ2-1
D gene: -
V gene: TRBV20-1
clone size: -

CDR3 protein: CSARSPGGAQYF
CDR3 DNA: TGCAGTGCTAGGTCCCCAGGGGGGGCCCAGTACTTC
J gene: TRBJ2-5
D gene: -
V gene: TRBV20-1
clone size: -

CDR3 protein: CASSRQGSGNQPQHF
CDR3 DNA: TGTGCCAGCAGCCGCCAGGGTTCGGGCAATCAGCCCCAGCATTTT
J gene: TRBJ1-5
D gene: -
V gene: TRBV28
clone size: many

CDR3 protein: CASSRYRPSSYNSPLHF
CDR3 DNA: TGTGCCAGCTCAAGATACAGGCCGAGCTCCTATAATTCACCCCTCCACTTT
J gene: TRBJ1-6
D gene: -
V gene: TRBV18
clone size: many

CDR3 protein: CASSTSPTTSNTGELFF
CDR3 DNA: TGTGCCAGCAGCACCAGTCCTACCACATCGAACACCGGGGAGCTGTTTTTT
J gene: TRBJ2-2
D gene: -
V gene: TRBV9
clone size: -

CDR3 protein: CASKEGTSGGPRGTQYF
CDR3 DNA: TGTGCCAGCAAGGAGGGAACTAGCGGGGGGCCCCGAGGTACGCAGTATTTT
J gene: TRBJ2-3
D gene: TRBD2
V gene: TRBV12-3/TRBV12-4
clone size: many

CDR3 protein: CASSISGAGELFF
CDR3 DNA: TGTGCCAGCAGCATTAGCGGGGCCGGGGAGCTGTTTTTT
J gene: TRBJ2-2
D gene: TRBD2
V gene: TRBV11-3
clone size: few

CDR3 protein: CATSDLGGGRVDTQYF
CDR3 DNA: TGTGCCACCAGTGATTTAGGCGGGGGGCGGGTAGATACGCAGTATTTT
J gene: TRBJ2-3
D gene: TRBD2
V gene: TRBV24-1
clone size: -

CDR3 protein: CASSPGAGEKLFF
CDR3 DNA: TGTGCCAGCAGCCCAGGGGCTGGTGAAAAACTGTTTTTT
J gene: TRBJ1-4
D gene: -
V gene: TRBV7-3
clone size: many

CDR3 protein: CASRWGTNEKLFF
CDR3 DNA: TGTGCCAGCAGATGGGGGACGAATGAAAAACTGTTTTTT
J gene: TRBJ1-4
D gene: -
V gene: TRBV5-6
clone size: -

CDR3 protein: CASSESRELGYGYTF
CDR3 DNA: TGTGCCAGCAGTGAGTCAAGAGAATTGGGCTATGGCTACACCTTC
J gene: TRBJ1-2
D gene: -
V gene: TRBV28
clone size: few

CDR3 protein: CASRSTIGGYMNTEAFF
CDR3 DNA: TGCGCCAGCCGAAGCACCATCGGCGGATACATGAACACTGAAGCTTTCTTT
J gene: TRBJ1-1
D gene: -
V gene: TRBV5-1
clone size: many

CDR3 protein: CASSLGPVGNSPLHF
CDR3 DNA: TGTGCCAGCAGCTTAGGACCGGTGGGCAATTCACCCCTCCACTTT
J gene: TRBJ1-6
D gene: -
V gene: TRBV7-2
clone size: many

CDR3 protein: CASSQGRYGYTF
CDR3 DNA: TGTGCCAGCAGTCAGGGACGGTATGGCTACACCTTC
J gene: TRBJ1-2
D gene: -
V gene: TRBV12-3/TRBV12-4
clone size: many

CDR3 protein: CASSETLYEQYF
CDR3 DNA: TGTGCCAGCAGCGAGACTCTCTACGAGCAGTACTTC
J gene: TRBJ2-7
D gene: -
V gene: TRBV2
clone size: many

CDR3 protein: CASGGTVVETQYF
CDR3 DNA: TGTGCCAGCGGGGGGACAGTGGTAGAGACCCAGTACTTC
J gene: TRBJ2-5
D gene: -
V gene: TRBV6-1
clone size: many

CDR3 protein: CASSPSQSTDTQYF
CDR3 DNA: TGTGCCAGCAGCCCATCCCAGAGCACAGATACGCAGTATTTT
J gene: TRBJ2-3
D gene: -
V gene: TRBV11-2
clone size: many

CDR3 protein: CASSQEVFGDRDYGYTF
CDR3 DNA: TGCGCCAGCAGCCAAGAGGTATTCGGAGACAGGGACTATGGCTACACCTTC
J gene: TRBJ1-2
D gene: TRBD1
V gene: TRBV4-1
clone size: -

CDR3 protein: CASSPDRGHGYTF
CDR3 DNA: TGTGCCAGCAGTCCGGACAGGGGACATGGCTACACCTTC
J gene: TRBJ1-2
D gene: TRBD1
V gene: TRBV3-1
clone size: many

CDR3 protein: CSASKRVGTDTQYF
CDR3 DNA: TGCAGTGCTAGCAAACGGGTGGGCACAGATACGCAGTATTTT
J gene: TRBJ2-3
D gene: -
V gene: TRBV20-1
clone size: many

CDR3 protein: CASSFQGRITDTQYF
CDR3 DNA: TGTGCCAGCAGTTTTCAGGGGAGGATCACAGATACGCAGTATTTT
J gene: TRBJ2-3
D gene: -
V gene: TRBV12-3/TRBV12-4
clone size: many

CDR3 protein: CASSLWTAGPTYEQYF
CDR3 DNA: TGTGCCAGCAGCTTATGGACGGCTGGGCCCACCTACGAGCAGTACTTC
J gene: TRBJ2-7
D gene: -
V gene: TRBV7-9
clone size: many

CDR3 protein: CASSPRQGSIINTEAFF
CDR3 DNA: TGTGCCAGCAGCCCCCGACAGGGGAGCATCATTAACACTGAAGCTTTCTTT
J gene: TRBJ1-1
D gene: TRBD1
V gene: TRBV6-1
clone size: -

CDR3 protein: CAISERRVGEPKPEGAFF
CDR3 DNA: TGTGCCATCAGTGAGCGACGGGTGGGGGAACCGAAGCCAGAGGGAGCTTTCTTT
J gene: TRBJ1-1
D gene: -
V gene: TRBV10-3
clone size: many

CDR3 protein: CASSRGQGNTIYF
CDR3 DNA: TGTGCCAGCAGTCGCGGACAGGGGAACACCATATATTTT
J gene: TRBJ1-3
D gene: TRBD1
V gene: TRBV14
clone size: few

CDR3 protein: CSVGTVSSGANVLTF
CDR3 DNA: TGCAGCGTTGGGACAGTAAGCTCTGGGGCCAACGTCCTGACTTTC
J gene: TRBJ2-6
D gene: -
V gene: TRBV29-1
clone size: few

CDR3 protein: CSATYSVRSYEQYF
CDR3 DNA: TGCAGTGCTACCTACAGCGTCCGAAGCTACGAGCAGTACTTC
J gene: TRBJ2-7
D gene: -
V gene: TRBV20-1
clone size: many

CDR3 protein: CASSQGDRQDETQYF
CDR3 DNA: TGCGCCAGCAGCCAAGGTGATCGGCAAGACGAGACCCAGTACTTC
J gene: TRBJ2-5
D gene: -
V gene: TRBV4-1
clone size: few

CDR3 protein: CASSMGGGGGDTQYF
CDR3 DNA: TGTGCCAGTAGTATGGGCGGGGGAGGAGGAGATACGCAGTATTTT
J gene: TRBJ2-3
D gene: TRBD2
V gene: TRBV19
clone size: -

CDR3 protein: CASSPSPGGGGAGTQYF
CDR3 DNA: TGTGCCAGCAGCCCCAGCCCAGGTGGCGGGGGGGCAGGTACGCAGTATTTT
J gene: TRBJ2-3
D gene: TRBD2
V gene: TRBV6-1
clone size: many

CDR3 protein: CASSLHSDREGYNSPLHF
CDR3 DNA: TGCGCCAGCAGCCTCCACTCCGACAGGGAGGGCTATAATTCACCCCTCCACTTT
J gene: TRBJ1-6
D gene: TRBD1
V gene: TRBV4-1
clone size: many

CDR3 protein: CSAYTSGGIHSTDTQYF
CDR3 DNA: TGCAGTGCCTACACTAGCGGGGGGATCCATAGCACAGATACGCAGTATTTT
J gene: TRBJ2-3
D gene: TRBD2
V gene: TRBV20-1
clone size: once

CDR3 protein: CASRYTGTGELFF
CDR3 DNA: TGCGCCAGCAGATACACAGGGACCGGGGAGCTGTTTTTT
J gene: TRBJ2-2
D gene: -
V gene: TRBV5-1
clone size: many

CDR3 protein: CASSQIGTEAFF
CDR3 DNA: TGCGCCAGCAGCCAAATTGGGACTGAAGCTTTCTTT
J gene: TRBJ1-1
D gene: -
V gene: TRBV4-1
clone size: few

CDR3 protein: CASSQGASGGRSEQFF
CDR3 DNA: TGCGCCAGCAGCCAAGGGGCTAGCGGGGGGAGGAGTGAGCAGTTCTTC
J gene: TRBJ2-1
D gene: TRBD2
V gene: TRBV4-1
clone size: many

CDR3 protein: CADPTHGLVSKDTQYF
CDR3 DNA: TGTGCCGATCCCACCCACGGACTAGTTAGTAAAGATACGCAGTATTTT
J gene: TRBJ2-3
D gene: TRBD2
V gene: TRBV19
clone size: -

CDR3 protein: CASSYDRGGEKLFF
CDR3 DNA: TGTGCCAGCAGTTACGACAGGGGCGGAGAAAAACTGTTTTTT
J gene: TRBJ1-4
D gene: TRBD1
V gene: TRBV6-5
clone size: few

CDR3 protein: CASSQVGGANYGYTF
CDR3 DNA: TGCGCCAGCAGCCAAGTTGGGGGAGCTAACTATGGCTACACCTTC
J gene: TRBJ1-2
D gene: -
V gene: TRBV4-1
clone size: -

CDR3 protein: CASSTGPIEAFF
CDR3 DNA: TGTGCCAGCAGCACGGGTCCGATTGAAGCTTTCTTT
J gene: TRBJ1-1
D gene: -
V gene: TRBV28
clone size: many

CDR3 protein: CASSPMGRGGWETQYF
CDR3 DNA: TGTGCCAGCAGCCCCATGGGGCGGGGGGGTTGGGAGACCCAGTACTTC
J gene: TRBJ2-5
D gene: TRBD2
V gene: TRBV28
clone size: many

CDR3 protein: CASSLWRGGSQETQYF
CDR3 DNA: TGTGCCAGCAGTTTATGGCGGGGGGGAAGCCAAGAGACCCAGTACTTC
J gene: TRBJ2-5
D gene: TRBD2
V gene: TRBV28
clone size: many

CDR3 protein: CASKFGGKANSGELFF
CDR3 DNA: TGTGCCAGCAAATTCGGCGGGAAGGCGAACTCCGGGGAGCTGTTTTTT
J gene: TRBJ2-2
D gene: -
V gene: TRBV6-1
clone size: once

CDR3 protein: CASSDAPGTGHTEAFF
CDR3 DNA: TGTGCCAGCAGTGATGCCCCCGGGACAGGGCACACTGAAGCTTTCTTT
J gene: TRBJ1-1
D gene: TRBD1
V gene: TRBV6-1
clone size: few

CDR3 protein: CAWSVQGALFF
CDR3 DNA: TGTGCCTGGAGTGTACAGGGGGCTCTGTTCTTC
J gene: TRBJ2-1
D gene: TRBD1
V gene: TRBV30
clone size: -

CDR3 protein: CASRVTSGYSYEQYF
CDR3 DNA: TGTGCCAGCAGAGTTACTAGCGGATACTCCTACGAGCAGTACTTC
J gene: TRBJ2-7
D gene: TRBD2
V gene: TRBV6-2/TRBV6-3
clone size: -

CDR3 protein: CASSFEQGIINTGELFF
CDR3 DNA: TGTGCCAGCAGCTTCGAACAGGGGATAATTAACACCGGGGAGCTGTTTTTT
J gene: TRBJ2-2
D gene: TRBD1
V gene: TRBV7-8
clone size: many

CDR3 protein: CASSTTPSRQGNYNEQFF
CDR3 DNA: TGTGCCAGCAGTACCACCCCTTCAAGACAGGGGAACTACAATGAGCAGTTCTTC
J gene: TRBJ2-1
D gene: TRBD1
V gene: TRBV28
clone size: many

CDR3 protein: CASSPWTGWNEKLFF
CDR3 DNA: TGTGCCAGCAGCCCTTGGACAGGTTGGAATGAAAAACTGTTTTTT
J gene: TRBJ1-4
D gene: TRBD1
V gene: TRBV27
clone size: many